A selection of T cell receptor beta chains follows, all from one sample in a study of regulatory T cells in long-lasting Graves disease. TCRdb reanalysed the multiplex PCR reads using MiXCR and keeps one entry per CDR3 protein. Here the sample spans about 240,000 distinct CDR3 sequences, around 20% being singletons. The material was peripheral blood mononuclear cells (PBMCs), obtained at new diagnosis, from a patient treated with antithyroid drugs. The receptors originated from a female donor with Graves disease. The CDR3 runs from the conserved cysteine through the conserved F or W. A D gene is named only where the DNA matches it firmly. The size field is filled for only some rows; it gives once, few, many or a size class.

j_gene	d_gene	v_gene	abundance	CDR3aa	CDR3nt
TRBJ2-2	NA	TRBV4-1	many	CASSPLPAVTGELFF	TGCGCCAGCAGCCCTCTTCCGGCCGTCACCGGGGAGCTGTTTTTT
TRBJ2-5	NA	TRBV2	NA	CATSPPSAEETQYF	TGTGCCACCAGTCCCCCTAGCGCTGAAGAGACCCAGTACTTT
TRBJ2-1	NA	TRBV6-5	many	CASSYSRRGGNEQFF	TGTGCCAGCAGTTACTCGCGGAGGGGGGGAAATGAGCAGTTCTTC
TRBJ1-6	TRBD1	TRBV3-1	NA	CASSPTGDNSPLHF	TGTGCCAGCAGTCCGACAGGGGATAATTCACCCCTCCACTTT
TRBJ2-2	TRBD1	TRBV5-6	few	CASSFSGTDTGELFF	TGTGCCAGCAGCTTTAGTGGGACAGACACCGGGGAGCTGTTTTTT
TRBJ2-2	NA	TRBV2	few	CASSGGRAINTGELFF	TGTGCCAGCAGTGGAGGCCGGGCGATTAACACCGGGGAGCTGTTTTTT
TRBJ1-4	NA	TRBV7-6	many	CASSLGVVREKGATNEKLFF	TGTGCCAGCAGCTTAGGAGTCGTCAGGGAAAAGGGAGCAACTAATGAAAAACTGTTTTTT
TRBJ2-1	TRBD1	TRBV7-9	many	CASSLFLMTGGDEQFF	TGTGCCAGCAGCTTATTTCTGATGACAGGGGGAGATGAGCAGTTCTTC
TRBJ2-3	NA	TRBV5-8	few	CAIRGRDVTDTQYF	TGTGCCATCAGGGGCAGGGATGTCACAGATACGCAGTATTTT
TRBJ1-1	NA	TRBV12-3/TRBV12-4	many	CASSTHVTGGTEAFF	TGTGCCAGCAGTACCCATGTAACGGGAGGCACTGAAGCTTTCTTT
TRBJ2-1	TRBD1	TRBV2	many	CAGDRDRGHNEQFF	TGTGCCGGCGATCGGGACAGGGGCCACAATGAGCAGTTCTTC
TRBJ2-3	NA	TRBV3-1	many	CASGSPDTQYF	TGTGCCAGCGGCTCCCCAGATACGCAGTATTTT
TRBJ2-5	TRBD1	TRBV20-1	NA	CSARAGQGETQYF	TGCAGTGCTAGAGCGGGACAGGGGGAGACCCAGTACTTC
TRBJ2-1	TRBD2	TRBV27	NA	CASSVRLAGGIEQFF	TGTGCCAGCAGTGTCCGACTAGCGGGGGGTATTGAGCAGTTCTTC
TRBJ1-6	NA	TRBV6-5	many	CASSYQNWPNNSPLHF	TGTGCCAGCAGTTACCAAAACTGGCCTAATAATTCACCCCTCCACTTT
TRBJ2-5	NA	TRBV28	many	CASSILNMQETQYF	TGTGCCAGCAGCATTCTTAACATGCAAGAGACCCAGTACTTC
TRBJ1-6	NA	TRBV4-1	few	CASSQDPALLGGALHF	TGCGCCAGCAGCCAAGATCCGGCTCTCCTCGGGGGGGCCCTCCACTTT
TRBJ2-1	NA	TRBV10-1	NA	CASSESGGATYNEQFF	TGCGCCAGCAGTGAGTCGGGAGGAGCGACCTACAATGAGCAGTTCTTC
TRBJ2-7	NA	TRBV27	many	CASPRQATSYEQYF	TGTGCCAGCCCCCGACAGGCGACCTCCTACGAGCAGTACTTC
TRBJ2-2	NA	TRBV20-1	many	CSATGTSNTGELFF	TGCAGTGCTACCGGGACAAGTAATACCGGGGAGCTGTTTTTT
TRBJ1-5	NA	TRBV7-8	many	CASSSDRNQPQHF	TGTGCCAGCAGCTCGGACCGGAATCAGCCCCAGCATTTT
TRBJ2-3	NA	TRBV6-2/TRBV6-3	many	CASRTHKGTRSTDTQYF	TGTGCCAGCAGGACCCACAAAGGGACACGGAGCACAGATACGCAGTATTTT
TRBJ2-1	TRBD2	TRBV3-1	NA	CASSTRGGGLEFF	TGTGCCAGCAGCACCCGCGGGGGGGGCCTGGAGTTCTTC
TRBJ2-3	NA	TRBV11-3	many	CASSLGMSTDTQYF	TGTGCCAGCAGCTTAGGGATGAGCACAGATACGCAGTATTTT
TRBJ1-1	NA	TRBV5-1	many	CASSLESTVNTEAFF	TGCGCCAGCAGCTTAGAATCAACAGTGAACACTGAAGCTTTCTTT
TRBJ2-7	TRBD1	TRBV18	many	CASSPDRGREQYF	TGTGCCAGCTCACCGGACAGGGGGCGCGAGCAGTACTTC
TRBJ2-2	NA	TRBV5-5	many	CASSLRTQNTGELFF	TGTGCCAGCAGCTTACGGACACAGAACACCGGGGAGCTGTTTTTT
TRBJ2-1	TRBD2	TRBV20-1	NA	CSAPTSGDPSYNEQFF	TGCAGTGCGCCGACTAGCGGGGACCCTTCCTACAATGAGCAGTTCTTC
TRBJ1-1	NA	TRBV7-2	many	CASSLVTGSSTEAFF	TGTGCCAGCAGCTTAGTAACTGGGTCGAGCACTGAAGCTTTCTTT
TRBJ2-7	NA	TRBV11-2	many	CASSTARGSNEQYF	TGTGCCAGCAGCACCGCTCGTGGGAGCAACGAGCAGTACTTC
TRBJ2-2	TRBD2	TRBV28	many	CASTGGGTSLPGELFF	TGTGCCAGCACCGGGGGGGGGACTAGTCTTCCCGGGGAGCTGTTTTTT
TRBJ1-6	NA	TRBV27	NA	CASSMTGFSPLHF	TGTGCCAGCAGTATGACAGGTTTTTCACCCCTCCACTTT
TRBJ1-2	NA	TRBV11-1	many	CASSQRPGLYGYTF	TGTGCCAGCAGCCAAAGGCCGGGACTCTATGGCTACACCTTC
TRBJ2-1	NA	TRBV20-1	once	CSTRDAGTRRNEQFF	TGCAGTACTAGAGATGCCGGGACACGCCGCAATGAGCAGTTCTTC
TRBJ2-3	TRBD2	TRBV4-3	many	CASSLAGTSTDTQYF	TGCGCCAGCAGCCTAGCGGGTACCAGCACAGATACGCAGTATTTT
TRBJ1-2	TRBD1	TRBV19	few	CASSPGTGRGEWRNGYTF	TGTGCCAGTAGTCCCGGGACAGGTCGTGGGGAGTGGAGAAATGGCTACACCTTC
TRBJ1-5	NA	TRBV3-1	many	CASSQVGGNQPQHF	TGCGCCAGCAGCCAAGTAGGGGGCAATCAGCCCCAGCATTTT
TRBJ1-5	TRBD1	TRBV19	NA	CASSRMTGGSQPQHF	TGTGCCAGTAGTAGAATGACAGGGGGCAGTCAGCCCCAGCATTTT
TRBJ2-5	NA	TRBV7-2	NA	CASSAYRGGEETQYF	TGTGCCAGCAGCGCCTACAGGGGCGGGGAAGAGACCCAGTACTTC
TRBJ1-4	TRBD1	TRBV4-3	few	CASSQEVRQGYEKLFF	TGCGCCAGCAGCCAAGAAGTCCGACAGGGGTATGAAAAACTGTTTTTT
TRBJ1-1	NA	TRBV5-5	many	CASSLDLNTEAFF	TGTGCCAGCAGCTTAGATCTGAACACTGAAGCTTTCTTT
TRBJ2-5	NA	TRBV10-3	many	CAISRLDEETQYF	TGTGCCATCAGCAGACTAGATGAAGAGACCCAGTACTTC
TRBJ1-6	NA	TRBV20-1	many	CSASPGNYNSPLHF	TGCAGTGCTTCTCCCGGGAACTATAATTCACCCCTCCACTTT